The clone carrying this T cell receptor (beta chain) was observed a handful of times. Its antigen is undetermined. This sample is part of a study of cytomegalovirus exposure and HLA in healthy donors. Study-wide points: Researchers catalogued approximately 170 TCR beta chains as cytomegalovirus-associated. Many donors carried some public TCRs, although rarity characterized most TCR sequences. Certain sequence variants were highly shared and formed a cluster, and this cluster was likely a sequencing artifact.

Likely unrecorded immune exposures existed in these nominally healthy donors. The PCR was carried out with 60 Vbeta primers and 13 Jbeta primers. Assay used: immunoSEQ multiplex PCR; TCRdb lists only in-frame clones, some missing. The sample comprises some 180,000 clones, roughly a tenth of which are singletons, and over 1% rests with the top ten. There are 15 residues in the CDR3. V was clipped by 0 bases and J by 5 bases, with 13 bases between them. The germline gives CDR1 MNHEY, CDR2 SVGAGI. The receptor's source is a woman in her twenties or thirties in good health and CMV-seropositive. The sequenced sample was PBMCs. This chain connects TRBV6-5 to TRBJ1-2; D is possibly TRBD1 (6 bases). The CDR3 region has the DNA TGTGCCAGCAGTTACTCCCCAGGTAGGGGGTATGGCTACACCTTC. It codes for CASSYSPGRGYGYTF.